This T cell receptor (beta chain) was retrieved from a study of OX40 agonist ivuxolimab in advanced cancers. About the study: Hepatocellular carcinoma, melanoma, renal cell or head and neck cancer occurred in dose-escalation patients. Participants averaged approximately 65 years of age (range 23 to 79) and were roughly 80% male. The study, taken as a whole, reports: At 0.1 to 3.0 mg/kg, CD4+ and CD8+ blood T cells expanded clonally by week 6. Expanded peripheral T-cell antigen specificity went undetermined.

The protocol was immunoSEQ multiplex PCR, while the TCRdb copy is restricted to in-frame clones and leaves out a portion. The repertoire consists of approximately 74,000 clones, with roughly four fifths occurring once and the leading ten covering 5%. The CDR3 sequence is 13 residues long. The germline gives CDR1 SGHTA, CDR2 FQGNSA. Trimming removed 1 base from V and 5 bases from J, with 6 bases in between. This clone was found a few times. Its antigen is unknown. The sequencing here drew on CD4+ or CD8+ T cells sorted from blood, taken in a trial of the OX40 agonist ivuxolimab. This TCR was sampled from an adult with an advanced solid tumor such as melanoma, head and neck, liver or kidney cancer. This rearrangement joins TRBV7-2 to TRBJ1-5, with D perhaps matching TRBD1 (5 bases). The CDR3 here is CASSLDRYQPQHF. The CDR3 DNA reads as TGTGCCAGCAGCTTAGACAGGTATCAGCCCCAGCATTTT.